A single sample is the source of the 2 T cell receptor beta chains below, sequenced in a study of T-cell reconstitution after alpha-beta-depleted transplantation in children. Unique molecular identifiers were built into the TCRbeta library. TCRdb re-derived calls from the PCR reads in MiXCR, one entry per CDR3 protein. Here the sample spans about 500,000 distinct CDR3 sequences, about 10% being singletons. Here the sequenced sample was PBMCs, mostly from graft donor cells, taken 180 days after TCRalphabeta/CD19-depleted stem cell transplant. The source is a female patient aged 2-15 years who had a stem cell transplant for aplastic anemia, so the T cells may come from the graft donor.

This clonotype was counted ten times or more. The chain recombines TRBV6-1 with TRBJ2-7; 12 bases are shared with TRBD2. Germline CDR1 MNHNS, CDR2 SASEGT. The junction had 5 bases not matched to a gene; V was cut back by 6 bases and J by 2 bases. The CDR3 is made up of 15 amino acids. This CDR3 is CASSRLAGGTYEQYF. The DNA for the CDR3 is TGTGCCAGCAGCCGGCTAGCGGGAGGGACCTACGAGCAGTACTTC.

This clonotype has at least ten counts. The chain has TRBV5-5 and TRBJ2-2, with 8 bases fitting TRBD2. With 1 base clipped from V and 4 bases from J, the junction kept 3 bases outside the gene matches. CDR3 size: 15 residues. The germline V gene encodes CDR1 SGHKS and CDR2 YYEKEE (reference sequence). CDR3 region: CASSLPLAGTGELFF. CDR3 DNA sequence: TGTGCCAGCAGCTTGCCCCTAGCGGGCACCGGGGAGCTGTTTTTT.